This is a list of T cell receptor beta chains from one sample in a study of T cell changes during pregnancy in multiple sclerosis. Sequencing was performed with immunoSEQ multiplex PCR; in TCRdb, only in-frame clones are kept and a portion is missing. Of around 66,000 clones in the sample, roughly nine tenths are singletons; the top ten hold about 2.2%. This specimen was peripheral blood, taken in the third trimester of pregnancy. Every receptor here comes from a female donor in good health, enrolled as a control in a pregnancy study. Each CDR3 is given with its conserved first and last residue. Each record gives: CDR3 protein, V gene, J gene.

CDR3: CAIEMSGADTQYF; V: TRBV28; J: TRBJ2-3
CDR3: CASSLRQSYEQYF; V: TRBV5-6; J: TRBJ2-7
CDR3: CANPTGFDSEAFF; V: TRBV9; J: TRBJ1-1
CDR3: CASRVTGGRNGYTF; V: TRBV6-5; J: TRBJ1-2
CDR3: CASGLVAQGPEAFF; V: TRBV12-5; J: TRBJ1-1
CDR3: CSVGVGHSQYF; V: TRBV29-1; J: TRBJ2-7
CDR3: CASSPHRAGEQYF; V: TRBV5-1; J: TRBJ2-7
CDR3: CASSLSAGELFF; V: TRBV7-2; J: TRBJ2-2
CDR3: CASRKREESYNEQFF; V: TRBV19; J: TRBJ2-1
CDR3: CASSARWIAANANTGELFF; V: TRBV4-2; J: TRBJ2-2
CDR3: CASSLDRDTGELFF; V: TRBV7-7; J: TRBJ2-2
CDR3: CASSLAVGRASGELFF; V: TRBV5-1; J: TRBJ2-2
CDR3: CASSPPHAGAYEQYF; V: TRBV7-9; J: TRBJ2-7
CDR3: CASSEAGVQPQHF; V: TRBV2; J: TRBJ1-5
CDR3: CASSMGTNNEQFF; V: TRBV19; J: TRBJ2-1
CDR3: CASSPGGANYGYTF; V: TRBV4-1; J: TRBJ1-2
CDR3: CASLRNSGGNEQFF; V: TRBV5-4; J: TRBJ2-1
CDR3: CASSTPSGEADTQYF; V: TRBV6-6; J: TRBJ2-3
CDR3: CASSDRYNSPLHF; V: TRBV6-5; J: TRBJ1-6
CDR3: CASRVPGPQYF; V: TRBV6-1; J: TRBJ2-3
CDR3: CAISETQVAEAFF; V: TRBV10-3; J: TRBJ1-1
CDR3: CASSRGQAPYEQYF; V: TRBV28; J: TRBJ2-7
CDR3: CASSQGMSSGDTQYF; V: TRBV4-1; J: TRBJ2-3
CDR3: CATSRDPRDIEAFF; V: TRBV15; J: TRBJ1-1
CDR3: CAISEGWDSNTGELFF; V: TRBV10-3; J: TRBJ2-2
CDR3: CASSQTERRKTATEAFF; V: TRBV4-1; J: TRBJ1-1
CDR3: CASSSKTGVEQYF; V: TRBV7-9; J: TRBJ2-7
CDR3: CASSLWGETYEQYF; V: TRBV27; J: TRBJ2-7
CDR3: CASRYRETGPRTDTQYF; V: TRBV7-9; J: TRBJ2-3
CDR3: CASRERQGILAGGAYEQYF; V: TRBV6-1; J: TRBJ2-7
CDR3: CASSPRQANEAFF; V: TRBV5-5; J: TRBJ1-1
CDR3: CASSARLDPGSRVTQYF; V: TRBV7-3; J: TRBJ2-3
CDR3: CASESGAGGRADTQYF; V: TRBV27; J: TRBJ2-3
CDR3: CASSDRQLYEQYF; V: TRBV7-9; J: TRBJ2-7
CDR3: CASSIRGQPNEQFF; V: TRBV19; J: TRBJ2-1